This T cell receptor beta chain was retrieved from a study of blood T cell repertoires in COVID-19. Across the whole study: PBMCs, B-cell-depleted T cells, or T cells were the source of the cDNA or gDNA that made up the material.

Per the original methods: Amplified reference gene primers provided the basis for estimating nucleated cell counts. Some clones are missing from TCRdb's copy, which holds only in-frame ones; the method was immunoSEQ multiplex PCR. V and J calls plus clone size are reproduced from that table; the DNA served to infer D and trimming. Of approximately 140,000 clones in the sample, 70% to 90% were seen once. This CDR3 spans 13 amino acids. Germline CDR1 GTSNPN, CDR2 SVGIG (reference sequence). V dropped 0 bases and J dropped 7; count of bases not matched to a gene: 5. Sequenced material: peripheral blood. The rearrangement links TRBV30 to TRBJ1-1, with 7 positions matching TRBD1. This TCR derives from a woman in her 40s with active or convalescent COVID-19. The CDR3 protein is CAWSVRRGDEAFF. The CDR3 DNA sequence: TGTGCCTGGAGTGTACGCAGGGGGGATGAAGCTTTCTTT. Full variable domain (rest looked up from reference TRBV30 and TRBJ1-1): SQTIHQWPATLVQPVGSPLSLECTVEGTSNPNLYWYRQAAGRGLQLLFYSVGIGQISSEVPQNLSASRPQDRQFILSSKKLLLSDSGFYLCAWSVRRGDEAFFGQGTRLTVV.